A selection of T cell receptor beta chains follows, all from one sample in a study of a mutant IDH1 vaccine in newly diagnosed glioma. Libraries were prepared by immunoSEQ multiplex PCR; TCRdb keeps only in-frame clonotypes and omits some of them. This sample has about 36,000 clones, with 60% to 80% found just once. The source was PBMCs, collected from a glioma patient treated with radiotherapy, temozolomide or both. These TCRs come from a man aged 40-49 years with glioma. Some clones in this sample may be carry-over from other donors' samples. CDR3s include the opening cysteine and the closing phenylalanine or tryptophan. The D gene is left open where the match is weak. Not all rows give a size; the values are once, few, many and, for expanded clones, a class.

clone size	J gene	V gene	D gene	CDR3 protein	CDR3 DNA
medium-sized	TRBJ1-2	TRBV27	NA	CASSSLGAGATYGYTF	TGTGCCAGCAGTTCTTTGGGGGCAGGGGCGACCTATGGCTACACCTTC
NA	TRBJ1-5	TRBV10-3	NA	CAISELGYSNQPQHF	TGTGCCATCAGTGAGTTGGGGTATAGCAATCAGCCCCAGCATTTT
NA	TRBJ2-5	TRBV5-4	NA	CASSVDWTETQYF	TGTGCCAGCAGCGTGGACTGGACGGAGACCCAGTACTTC
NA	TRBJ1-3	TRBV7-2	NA	CASSLAPAAISGNTIYF	TGTGCCAGCAGCTTAGCGCCAGCAGCCATCTCTGGAAACACCATATATTTT
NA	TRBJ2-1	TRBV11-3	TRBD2	CASSTPSNGGNNEQFF	TGTGCCAGCAGCACCCCTAGCAACGGGGGGAACAATGAGCAGTTCTTC
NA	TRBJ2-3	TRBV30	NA	CAWSGSDTQYF	TGTGCCTGGTCGGGGTCAGATACGCAGTATTTT
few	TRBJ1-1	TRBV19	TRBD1	CASSIDREREAFF	TGTGCCAGTAGTATCGACAGGGAGCGTGAAGCTTTCTTT
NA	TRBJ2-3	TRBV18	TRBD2	CASSPQGGPDTQYF	TGTGCCAGCTCACCACAGGGAGGGCCAGATACGCAGTATTTT
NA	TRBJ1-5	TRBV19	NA	CASSWQDRGQPQHF	TGTGCCAGTAGTTGGCAGGATAGGGGTCAGCCCCAGCATTTT
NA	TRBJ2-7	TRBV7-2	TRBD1	CASSLGQPYEQYF	TGTGCCAGCAGCTTGGGACAGCCTTACGAGCAGTACTTC
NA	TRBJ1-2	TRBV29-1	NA	CSATRGGGYTF	TGCAGCGCTACAAGGGGCGGGGGCTACACCTTC
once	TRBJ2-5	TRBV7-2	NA	CASSSRLVETQYF	TGTGCCAGCAGCTCCCGCCTAGTGGAGACCCAGTACTTC
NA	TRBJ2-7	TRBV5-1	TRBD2	CASSPRVGGTLSYEQYF	TGCGCCAGCAGCCCGCGTGTGGGGGGGACTCTCTCCTACGAGCAGTACTTC
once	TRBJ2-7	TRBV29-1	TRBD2	CSVALPGTSGTYEQYF	TGCAGCGTTGCTCTCCCCGGGACTAGCGGAACCTACGAGCAGTACTTC
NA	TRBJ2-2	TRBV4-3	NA	CASSQVRETGELFF	TGCGCCAGCAGCCAAGTGAGAGAGACCGGGGAGCTGTTTTTT
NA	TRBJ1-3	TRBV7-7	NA	CASSPGGLSSGNTIYF	TGTGCCAGCAGCCCCGGGGGGTTGAGCTCTGGAAACACCATATATTTT
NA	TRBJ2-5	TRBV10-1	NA	CASSDSRGESKETQYF	TGCGCCAGCAGTGATTCCAGGGGGGAATCAAAAGAGACCCAGTACTTC
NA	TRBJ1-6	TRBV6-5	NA	CASSSGIGLGSPLHF	TGTGCCAGCAGTTCGGGAATCGGGCTGGGGTCACCCCTCCACTTT
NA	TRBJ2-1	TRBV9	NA	CASSVVTGEQFF	TGTGCCAGCAGCGTAGTGACAGGAGAGCAGTTCTTC
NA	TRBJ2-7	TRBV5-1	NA	CASSLGTGTSSSYEQYF	TGCGCCAGCAGCTTGGGGACTGGGACATCGAGCTCCTACGAGCAGTACTTC
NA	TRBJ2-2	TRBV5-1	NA	CASSLERGTGELFF	TGCGCCAGCAGCTTGGAACGGGGCACCGGGGAGCTGTTTTTT
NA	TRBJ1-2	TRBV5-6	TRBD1	CASSPETGSLANYGYTF	TGTGCCAGCAGCCCCGAGACAGGGTCCCTCGCTAACTATGGCTACACCTTC
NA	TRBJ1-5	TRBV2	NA	CASSETAEYSNQPQHF	TGTGCCAGCAGTGAAACGGCGGAGTATAGCAATCAGCCCCAGCATTTT
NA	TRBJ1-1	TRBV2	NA	CASRPQVTEAFF	TGTGCCAGCAGACCCCAAGTTACTGAAGCTTTCTTT
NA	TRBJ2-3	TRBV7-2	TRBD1	CASSQGQGADTQYF	TGTGCCAGCAGCCAAGGACAGGGGGCAGATACGCAGTATTTT
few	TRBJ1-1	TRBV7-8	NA	CASSSYTDRPNTEAFF	TGTGCCAGCAGCTCCTACACCGACAGGCCCAACACTGAAGCTTTCTTT
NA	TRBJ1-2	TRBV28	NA	CASRSGNYGYTF	TGTGCCAGCAGGTCGGGTAACTATGGCTACACCTTC
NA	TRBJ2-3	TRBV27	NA	CASSLHRSRVDTQYF	TGTGCCAGCAGCCTCCATCGGTCCCGCGTGGATACGCAGTATTTT
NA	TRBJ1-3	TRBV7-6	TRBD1	CASSLDVEGAISGNTIYF	TGTGCCAGCAGCTTAGACGTTGAGGGGGCGATTTCGGGAAACACCATATATTTT
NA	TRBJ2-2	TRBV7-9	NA	CATPFSGETGELFF	TGTGCCACCCCGTTCAGCGGTGAGACCGGGGAGCTGTTTTTT
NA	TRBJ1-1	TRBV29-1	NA	CSVALDVNTEAFF	TGCAGCGTTGCCCTGGATGTGAACACTGAAGCTTTCTTT
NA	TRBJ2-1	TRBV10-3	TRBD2	CAISGVYVGTRLDEQFF	TGTGCCATCAGTGGTGTGTATGTGGGGACTAGACTTGATGAGCAGTTCTTC
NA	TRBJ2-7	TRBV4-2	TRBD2	CASSQDSGGANEQYF	TGTGCCAGCAGCCAAGATAGCGGGGGGGCCAACGAGCAGTACTTC
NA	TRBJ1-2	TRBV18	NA	CASSLSRDVLFGYTF	TGTGCCAGCTCGCTGTCCCGGGACGTTCTTTTCGGCTACACCTTC
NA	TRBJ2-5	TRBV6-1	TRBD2	CASSEGPAGQETQYF	TGTGCCAGCAGTGAGGGGCCAGCGGGGCAAGAGACCCAGTACTTC
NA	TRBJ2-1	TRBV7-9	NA	CASSWDNNEQFF	TGTGCCAGCAGCTGGGACAACAATGAGCAGTTCTTC
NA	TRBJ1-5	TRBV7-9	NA	CASRPEVQSNQPQHF	TGTGCCAGCAGACCAGAGGTCCAGAGCAATCAGCCCCAGCATTTT
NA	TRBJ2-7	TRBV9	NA	CASSPDGGSGEQYF	TGTGCCAGCAGCCCCGACGGGGGATCGGGAGAGCAGTACTTC
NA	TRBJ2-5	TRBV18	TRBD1	CASSSRGQGGRETQYF	TGTGCCAGCTCATCCCGGGGACAGGGGGGTCGAGAGACCCAGTACTTC
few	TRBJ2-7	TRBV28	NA	CASRETGEGNEQYF	TGTGCCAGCAGGGAGACAGGGGAGGGGAACGAGCAGTACTTC
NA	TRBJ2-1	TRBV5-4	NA	CASSLPLGDEQFF	TGTGCCAGCAGCTTGCCCCTTGGCGATGAGCAGTTCTTC
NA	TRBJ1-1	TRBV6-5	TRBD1	CASSTGTVETEAFF	TGTGCCAGCAGTACCGGGACAGTAGAGACTGAAGCTTTCTTT
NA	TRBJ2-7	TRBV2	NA	CASEDYRGDSTYEQYF	TGTGCCAGCGAAGACTATAGGGGGGACAGCACCTACGAGCAGTACTTC
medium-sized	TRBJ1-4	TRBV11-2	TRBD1	CASSLWTGGGNEKLFF	TGTGCCAGCAGCTTATGGACAGGGGGCGGTAATGAAAAACTGTTTTTT
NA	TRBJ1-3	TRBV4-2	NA	CASSQDIGESGNTIYF	TGTGCCAGCAGCCAAGATATCGGGGAGTCTGGAAACACCATATATTTT
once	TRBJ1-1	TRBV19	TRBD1	CASARTGRNTEAFF	TGTGCCAGTGCCCGGACAGGGAGAAACACTGAAGCTTTCTTT
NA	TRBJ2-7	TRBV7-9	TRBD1	CASSFRDRGVYEQYF	TGTGCCAGCAGCTTTAGGGACAGGGGGGTATACGAGCAGTACTTC
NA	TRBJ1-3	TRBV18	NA	CASSPQGVSGNTIYF	TGTGCCAGCTCACCACAAGGGGTCTCTGGAAACACCATATATTTT
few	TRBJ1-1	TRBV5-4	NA	CASSLWQNTEAFF	TGTGCCAGCAGCTTGTGGCAGAACACTGAAGCTTTCTTT
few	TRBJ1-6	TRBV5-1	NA	CASGPGEDNSPLHF	TGCGCCAGCGGCCCCGGGGAGGATAATTCACCCCTCCACTTT
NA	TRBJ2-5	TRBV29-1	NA	CSVEVVVGGASQETQYF	TGCAGCGTTGAGGTCGTAGTGGGCGGGGCAAGCCAAGAGACCCAGTACTTC
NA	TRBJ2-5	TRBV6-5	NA	CASSRAGETQYF	TGTGCCAGCAGTCGTGCTGGGGAGACCCAGTACTTC
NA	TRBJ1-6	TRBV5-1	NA	CASSNGDGNSPLHF	TGCGCCAGCAGCAACGGGGACGGCAATTCACCCCTCCACTTT